Shown below are 20 T cell receptor beta chains from a single sample sequenced in a study of T cell responses to AZD1222 COVID-19 vaccine. Using immunoSEQ multiplex PCR, the repertoire was profiled, and TCRdb retains in-frame clones only, with some absent. Of about 130,000 clones listed, 86% are singletons. The sample was peripheral blood, taken on day 0 of AZD1222 vaccination. The receptors here all came from an adult in good health.

This sequence joins TRBV25-1 and TRBJ2-2; no definite D call. Between the trimmed V and J ends, which lost 4 bases and 3 bases, there was a span of 12 bases. Germline assignment: CDR1 MGHDK and CDR2 SYGVNS. The CDR3 extends over 15 amino acids. The CDR3 DNA follows: TGTGCCAGCAGTGCGACACGGGCATACACCGGGGAGCTGTTTTTT. Its translation: CASSATRAYTGELFF.

This clone was counted between two and nine times. The rearrangement links TRBV12-3 or TRBV12-4 to TRBJ1-2; D not resolved. V was trimmed by 5 bases and J by 8 bases, leaving 12 bases between them. The length of the CDR3 is 12 residues. The CDR3 spells CASSPDVGGYTF. CDR3 coding DNA: TGTGCCAGCAGTCCGGACGTTGGGGGCTACACCTTC.

The chain couples TRBV9 to TRBJ2-3; D gene unclear. Trimming pared 2 bases from V and 3 bases from J, leaving 4 bases between. This CDR3 has 12 amino acids. Germline V gives CDR1 SGDLS, CDR2 YYNGEE. The DNA for the CDR3 is TGTGCCAGCAGCGTCCTAACAGATACGCAGTATTTT. Its protein product is CASSVLTDTQYF.

The V call is TRBV2, the J call TRBJ1-2, with D unclear. The CDR3 is made up of 15 amino acids. The V and J ends lost 2 bases and 7 bases respectively, with 17 bases between them. CDR1 and CDR2 (germline): SNHLY, FYNNEI. The CDR3 loop reads CASSEIVQSSSGYTF. CDR3 DNA: TGTGCCAGCAGTGAAATAGTTCAGTCAAGCTCTGGCTACACCTTC. Looking up the rest from reference TRBV2 and TRBJ1-2 gives the full variable domain: EPEVTQTPSHQVTQMGQEVILRCVPISNHLYFYWYRQILGQKVEFLVSFYNNEISEKSEIFDDQFSVERPDGSNFTLKIRSTKLEDSAMYFCASSEIVQSSSGYTFGSGTRLTVV.

This clone came up once. CDR3 in amino acids: CASRITENTEAFF. The CDR3 nucleotides are TGTGCCAGCAGGATTACAGAAAACACTGAAGCTTTCTTT. This chain links TRBV7-2 with TRBJ1-1, with D unresolved. CDR1 is SGHTA and CDR2 is FQGNSA in the germline V gene. This CDR3 comprises 13 residues. V gave up 6 bases and J gave up 2 bases, with 10 bases separating them.

V usage is TRBV12-3 or TRBV12-4 and J usage is TRBJ1-5; D ambiguous. The length of the CDR3 is 13 residues. The V and J ends lost 2 bases and 7 bases respectively, with 9 bases between them. CDR3 region: CASSLRAEQPQHF. CDR3 sequence (DNA): TGTGCCAGCAGTTTAAGGGCGGAGCAGCCCCAGCATTTT.

V usage is TRBV18 and J usage is TRBJ2-7; weak D call: TRBD2 (7 bases). CDR1 KGHSH and CDR2 LQKENI come from the germline V gene. Trimming removed 6 bases at V and 4 bases at J, with 13 bases between. The CDR3 consists of 13 residues. CDR3 amino acids: CASSGGASYEQYF. In DNA form, the CDR3 reads TGTGCCAGCTCTGGGGGGGCGAGTTACGAGCAGTACTTC. Full variable domain (remainder filled in from reference TRBV18 and TRBJ2-7): NAGVMQNPRHLVRRRGQEARLRCSPMKGHSHVYWYRQLPEEGLKFMVYLQKENIIDESGMPKERFSAEFPKEGPSILRIQQVVRGDSAAYFCASSGGASYEQYFGPGTRLTVT.

This clone showed up just once. The rearrangement uses TRBV11-2 and TRBJ2-5; D is perhaps TRBD2 (7 bases). With 5 bases removed from V and 5 bases from J, the gap between germline ends came to 15 bases. CDR1 and CDR2 from the germline V gene are SGHAT and FQNNGV. The CDR3 is made up of 14 amino acids. DNA for the CDR3: TGTGCCAGCAGCCCGATGGGGGGGCCGGAGACCCAGTACTTC. Translated: CASSPMGGPETQYF.

This chain joins TRBV7-2 and TRBJ1-4; no clear D gene. This CDR3 is 13 amino acids long. V was shortened by 1 base and J by 8 bases, with 8 bases between the two germline ends. Germline V CDR1 and CDR2: SGHTA, FQGNSA. The CDR3 region is CASSLVEGEKLFF. Written as DNA, the CDR3 is TGTGCCAGCAGCTTAGTGGAGGGAGAAAAACTGTTTTTT.

V usage is TRBV6-5 and J usage is TRBJ1-1, with a possible D match to TRBD1 (5 bases). CDR1 is MNHEY, CDR2 SVGAGI, per germline. The CDR3 consists of 13 residues. V was shortened by 6 bases and J by 4 bases, with 12 bases between the two germline ends. CDR3 in amino acids: CASRSQGGTEAFF. CDR3 nucleotides: TGTGCCAGCAGGTCCCAGGGTGGCACTGAAGCTTTCTTT.

The CDR3 region is CASSFRRGQGTNTEAFF. The DNA of the CDR3 is TGTGCCAGCAGTTTCCGAAGAGGACAGGGGACGAACACTGAAGCTTTCTTT. The gene calls are TRBV27 and TRBJ1-1; TRBD1 matches at 9 bases. Germline V gene lookup returns CDR1 MNHEY and CDR2 SMNVEV (reference sequence). The CDR3 has 17 residues. The J segment lost 1 base and the V segment lost 3 bases, leaving 9 bases of the junction unmatched.

J is TRBJ1-1 and V is TRBV3-1 (or the pseudogene TRBV3-2); maybe TRBD1 (6 bases). V was cut by 7 bases and J by 11 bases, with 20 bases left in between. The CDR3 sequence is 13 residues long. CDR1 LGHDT and CDR2 YNNKEL come from the germline V gene (reference sequence). The CDR3: CASNPRGAAGAFF. As DNA, the CDR3 is TGTGCCAGCAACCCAAGGGGGGCCGCAGGGGCTTTCTTT.

The chain recombines TRBV5-1 with TRBJ1-1, with D perhaps matching TRBD1 (5 bases). The CDR3 is made up of 12 amino acids. Germline CDR1 is SGHRS and CDR2 is YFSETQ. With 5 bases removed from V and 7 bases from J, the gap between germline ends came to 12 bases. The DNA for the CDR3 is TGCGCCAGCAGTCTCCCAGGGCTTGAAGCTTTCTTT. It is translated as CASSLPGLEAFF.

The rearrangement joins TRBV9 to TRBJ2-3, with D hard to call. This CDR3 is 14 amino acids long. Per germline, CDR1 SGDLS and CDR2 YYNGEE. The V end was cut by 2 bases, the J end by 6 bases, with 13 bases between. The chain's CDR3 is CASSVQAYSDTQYF. CDR3 coding DNA: TGTGCCAGCAGCGTTCAGGCCTATTCGGATACGCAGTATTTT.

This clone was seen just once. The chain combines TRBV25-1 with TRBJ1-2; unclear D gene. Germline assignment: CDR1 MGHDK and CDR2 SYGVNS. The length of the CDR3 is 13 residues. V was shortened by 7 bases and J by 4 bases, with 13 bases between the two germline ends. CDR3 loop: CASMRGPRYGYTF. The CDR3 DNA is TGTGCCAGCATGAGAGGACCCCGCTATGGCTACACCTTC.

This chain uses TRBV9 with TRBJ1-6; the D gene is possibly TRBD1 (5 bases). The CDR3 has 15 residues. Germline-derived CDR1 and CDR2 are SGDLS and YYNGEE. Trimming removed 6 bases at V and 0 bases at J, with 10 bases between. CDR3 bases: TGTGCCAGCACCATGACAGACTCCTATAATTCACCCCTCCACTTT. It specifies CASTMTDSYNSPLHF.

The rearrangement joins TRBV27 to TRBJ1-2; D might be TRBD1 (5 bases). The V and J ends lost 6 bases and 8 bases respectively, with 16 bases between them. The CDR3 is 13 amino acids. CDR1 and CDR2 (germline): MNHEY, SMNVEV (reference sequence). The CDR3: CASSPMDTQGYTF. In DNA, the CDR3 is TGTGCCAGCAGCCCTATGGACACTCAGGGCTACACCTTC.

The chain combines TRBV27 with TRBJ2-1; 10 bases fit TRBD1. Germline V gene lookup returns CDR1 MNHEY and CDR2 SMNVEV (reference sequence). V was clipped by 2 bases and J by 4 bases; unmatched bases: 2. The CDR3 is 15 residues long. The CDR3 here is CASSLEGQGYNEQFF. The CDR3 DNA sequence: TGTGCCAGCAGTTTAGAGGGACAGGGGTACAATGAGCAGTTCTTC.

This clone appeared once. The chain is built from TRBV2 and TRBJ1-1, with 8 bases aligning to TRBD1. This CDR3 region has 17 residues. Germline V CDR1 and CDR2: SNHLY, FYNNEI. V dropped 3 bases and J dropped 7; count of bases not matched to a gene: 16. The CDR3 sequence is CASSDLTGGKRSNEAFF. The CDR3 region has the DNA TGTGCCAGCAGTGATCTTACAGGGGGAAAACGAAGTAATGAAGCTTTCTTT.

The chain carries TRBV4-1 and TRBJ1-1, with 7 nucleotides matching TRBD1. The CDR3 is 16 residues long. The V gene end was trimmed by 3 bases and the J gene end by 1 base; junction bases not matched to a gene: 8. Germline CDR1 reads MGHRA; CDR2 reads YSYEKL. The CDR3 DNA reads TGCGCCAGCAGCCATTTAACCGGGACAGAGAACACTGAAGCTTTCTTT. This gives the protein CASSHLTGTENTEAFF.